This T cell receptor beta chain was sequenced during a study of blood T cell repertoires in COVID-19. In the study overall: Donors in the United States, Italy and Spain gave samples during acute or convalescent COVID-19. In each case, the material was cDNA or gDNA derived from T cells, B-cell-depleted T cells, or PBMCs.

The authors' processing: Estimation of nucleated cell counts was performed using reference gene primer amplification. The table came from immunoSEQ multiplex PCR; TCRdb's copy has only in-frame clones and leaves some out. V and J calls and clone size come straight from that table; D and trimming were deduced from the DNA. The top ten clones hold over 3.5% of a sample with some 120,000 clones, around 87% of them seen once. V lost 7 bases, J lost 4 bases, and 16 bases lay in between. Germline V CDR1 and CDR2: LGHNT, FRNRAP. This CDR3 is 14 amino acids long. The receptor comes from a woman aged 55 to 70 with acute or convalescent COVID-19. Sequenced sample: peripheral blood. The chain is built from TRBV12-5 and TRBJ1-1, with D maybe TRBD1 (5 bases). The CDR3 here is CASAPGGAVTEAFF. CDR3 bases: TGTGCTAGTGCCCCGGGGGGAGCTGTCACTGAAGCTTTCTTT.